These 20 T cell receptor beta chains came from one sample sequenced in a study of T cell clonality in common variable immunodeficiency. This table comes from immunoSEQ multiplex PCR, and its TCRdb copy is limited to in-frame clones, with some not included. The data list around 40,000 clones, none observed once; about 2.2% falls to the top ten. Sample: peripheral blood mononuclear cells. These receptors were obtained from a person aged 18 to 70 in good health.

This clone was observed a handful of times. The read halts 3 residues ahead of the CDR3 end, with the missing end drawn from the germline J gene. The chain combines TRBV7-8 with TRBJ1-5; TRBD1 matches 11 bases. V dropped 5 bases and J dropped 0; count of bases not matched to a gene: 6. There are 17 residues in the CDR3. Germline V CDR1 and CDR2: SGHVS, FQNEAQ. CDR3 loop: CASSRGQGVNSNQPQHF. CDR3 DNA (partial): TGTGCCAGCAGCAGGGGACAGGGGGTAAATAGCAATCAGCCC.

This clone showed up many times. The missing CDR3 end, 3 residues past where the read stops, is filled in from the germline J gene. This rearrangement joins TRBV12-3 or TRBV12-4 to TRBJ2-1, with TRBD1 matching over 8 bases. V lost 5 bases to trimming and J lost 2 bases; unmatched junction nucleotides: 5. The CDR3 is 15 residues long. The CDR3 loop is CASSGGRGPYNEQFF. The CDR3 bases that were read are TGTGCCAGCAGTGGGGGCAGGGGGCCCTACAATGAG.

In this sample, this clone turned up many times. The read terminates 3 residues ahead of where the CDR3 ends, so the germline J gene completes it. This chain links TRBV2 with TRBJ1-2; 8 nucleotides align to TRBD1. Germline CDR1 SNHLY, CDR2 FYNNEI. CDR3 length equals 13 residues. After removal of 6 bases from V and 4 bases from J, the junction contained 4 bases not matched to a gene. The CDR3 loop reads CASRGGQGYGYTF. The CDR3 DNA, read in part, is TGTGCCAGCAGGGGAGGACAGGGCTATGGC. The full variable domain, its missing parts supplied by reference TRBV2 and TRBJ1-2, is EPEVTQTPSHQVTQMGQEVILRCVPISNHLYFYWYRQILGQKVEFLVSFYNNEISEKSEIFDDQFSVERPDGSNFTLKIRSTKLEDSAMYFCASRGGQGYGYTFGSGTRLTVV.

On this clone itself: The CDR3 end is not reached by the read, which stops 3 residues before it; the germline J gene fills it in. The rearrangement uses TRBV25-1 and TRBJ2-1; 9 bases fit TRBD2. J was trimmed by 3 bases and V by 5 bases; bases with no gene match: 14. The CDR3 is 18 residues long. Per the germline V gene, CDR1 is MGHDK and CDR2 is SYGVNS. The CDR3 loop reads CASSTPGEAGGLYNEQFF. Partial CDR3 DNA: TGTGCCAGCAGTACACCTGGGGAAGCGGGAGGCCTCTACAATGAG. The variable domain in full, completed from reference TRBV25-1 and TRBJ2-1, reads EADIYQTPRYLVIGTGKKITLECSQTMGHDKMYWYQQDPGMELHLIHYSYGVNSTEKGDLSSESTVSRIRTEHFPLTLESARPSHTSQYLCASSTPGEAGGLYNEQFFGPGTRLTVL.

This clone appeared many times. The read comes to an end 3 residues before the CDR3 does, leaving the germline J gene to fill in the end. The chain joins TRBV11-3 to TRBJ1-1; perhaps TRBD1 as D (5 bases). The germline gives CDR1 SGHNT, CDR2 YENEEA. Between the trimmed V and J ends, which lost 4 bases and 7 bases, there was a span of 13 bases. This CDR3 is 13 amino acids long. The CDR3 sequence: CASSSGGRREAFF. The covered CDR3 bases are TGTGCCAGCAGCTCCGGGGGACGCCGTGAA.

This clone was observed many times. The covered CDR3 bases are TGTGCCAGCAGCTTGCGGACTAGCGGGAGCGATGAG. Translation: CASSLRTSGSDE. The full CDR3 is CASSLRTSGSDEQFF. The chain employs TRBV11-2 and TRBJ2-1; 13 bases agree with TRBD2. The read terminates 3 residues ahead of where the CDR3 ends, so the germline J gene completes it. CDR3 length: 15 amino acids. V was clipped by 3 bases and J by 8 bases; unmatched bases: 4. Germline assignment: CDR1 SGHAT and CDR2 FQNNGV.

In its sample, this clone was seen many times. The CDR3 end falls 3 residues outside the read, so it is completed with the germline J gene. This chain links TRBV5-1 with TRBJ2-2; the match to TRBD2 covers 14 bases. Germline CDR1 is SGHRS and CDR2 is YFSETQ. With V trimmed by 4 bases and J by 5 bases, 7 bases remained unmatched. CDR3 length: 17 amino acids. CDR3 DNA (partial): TGCGCCAGCAGCGAAGGGACTAGCGGGAGATATACCGGGGAG. Residues: CASSEGTSGRYTGE. The complete CDR3 reads CASSEGTSGRYTGELFF.

This clone was observed many times. The sequenced fragment ends 3 residues before the CDR3 boundary, so the rest is inferred from the germline J gene. The chain is built from TRBV10-3 and TRBJ2-2; TRBD1 is a possible D gene (6 bases). The V gene lost 8 bases and the J gene lost 2 bases, with 12 bases spanning the gap. The CDR3 covers 14 residues. The germline gives CDR1 ENHRY, CDR2 SYGVKD. The sequenced CDR3 bases are TGTGCCATCCTGGTAGGGGGAAACACCGGGGAG. Translated: CAILVGGNTGE. In full, the CDR3 reads CAILVGGNTGELFF.

This clone was observed at least ten times. From the germline J gene comes the end of the CDR3, since the read stops 3 residues before it. The chain has TRBV30 and TRBJ1-2, with D perhaps TRBD1 (6 bases). Germline lookup yields CDR1 GTSNPN and CDR2 SVGIG (reference sequence). The CDR3 sequence is 15 residues long. Deletions cut 3 bases from V and 0 bases from J, with 14 bases between. Incomplete CDR3 DNA: TGTGCCTGGAGCCACAGGGAGTTAGCTAACTATGGC. Protein: CAWSHRELANYG. The full CDR3 protein is CAWSHRELANYGYTF.

This clone was seen ten or more times. The read ends 3 residues before the CDR3 terminus; that terminus is restored from the germline J gene. The chain carries TRBV6-2 or TRBV6-3 and TRBJ2-5; weak D call: TRBD2 (6 bases). CDR1 MNHEY and CDR2 SVGEGT come from the germline V gene. Trimming took 2 bases from V and 5 from J, leaving 12 bases between them. This CDR3 spans 14 amino acids. Partial CDR3 DNA: TGTGCCAGCAGTTACGGGCGGGGACGGGAGACC. It encodes CASSYGRGRET. The whole CDR3 protein reads CASSYGRGRETQYF.

This clone was seen many times. The CDR3 extends 3 residues past the end of the read, so its final part is completed from the germline J gene. At the DNA level, this CDR3 is encoded by other sequences in the same sample as well. This chain connects TRBV5-1 to TRBJ1-1, with D perhaps TRBD1 (6 bases). The CDR3 runs to 14 residues. Germline CDR1 is SGHRS and CDR2 is YFSETQ. The V and J ends lost 3 bases and 1 base respectively, with 10 bases between them. CDR3 in amino acids: CASSYQTGNTEAFF. The DNA read from the CDR3 is TGCGCCAGCAGCTACCAGACAGGGAACACTGAA.

This clone was counted many times. From the germline J gene comes the end of the CDR3, since the read stops 3 residues before it. The chain is built from TRBV7-9 and TRBJ1-2, with a weak D call TRBD1 (6 bases). The CDR3 has 13 residues. CDR1 and CDR2 (germline): SEHNR, FQNEAQ (reference sequence). The covered CDR3 bases are TGTGCCAGCAGCTTGTCACAGGGCGCCGGC. Its translation: CASSLSQGAG. The whole CDR3 sequence is CASSLSQGAGYTF. Filled out from reference TRBV7-9 and TRBJ1-2, the complete variable domain reads DTGVSQNPRHKITKRGQNVTFRCDPISEHNRLYWYRQTLGQGPEFLTYFQNEAQLEKSRLLSDRFSAERPKGSFSTLEIQRTEQGDSAMYLCASSLSQGAGYTFGSGTRLTVV.

This clone was counted at least ten times. The read ends 3 residues before the CDR3 terminus; that terminus is restored from the germline J gene. This chain links TRBV7-2 with TRBJ1-4, with TRBD1 matching over 8 bases. The V gene's germline CDR1 is SGHTA and CDR2 FQGNSA. CDR3 length equals 14 residues. The ends lost 5 bases at V and 8 bases at J; junction bases unmatched: 7. CDR3 DNA (partial): TGTGCCAGCAGCCGCGACAGGGGAGGCGAAAAA. This sequence encodes CASSRDRGGEK. The entire CDR3 protein reads CASSRDRGGEKLFF.

This clone was seen at least ten times. Incomplete CDR3 DNA: TGTGCCAGCAGCCAGGGACAGGGACGTGATCAGCCC. Amino acid sequence: CASSQGQGRDQP. The full-length CDR3 reads as CASSQGQGRDQPQHF. The chain uses TRBV5-4 and TRBJ1-5, with 9 positions matching TRBD1. The CDR3 is cut off 3 residues early in the read; its end comes from the germline J gene. The CDR3 has 15 residues. Germline lookup yields CDR1 SGHNT and CDR2 YYREEE (reference sequence). The V and J ends lost 4 bases and 5 bases, in that order; junction bases with no gene match: 7.

This clone was counted at least ten times. Read data end 3 residues before the CDR3 end; the end is taken from the germline J gene. V is TRBV9 and J is TRBJ2-2, with 8 bases fitting TRBD2. The V and J ends lost 2 bases and 5 bases, in that order; junction bases with no gene match: 2. Per the germline V gene, CDR1 is SGDLS and CDR2 is YYNGEE. The CDR3 extends over 14 amino acids. The CDR3: CASSVGTSTGELFF. The part of the CDR3 DNA that was read is TGTGCCAGCAGCGTCGGGACTAGTACCGGGGAG.

Concerning this clone itself: The read stops 3 residues short of the end of the CDR3; the missing end is completed from the germline J gene. The rearrangement links TRBV2 to TRBJ2-3; tentatively, D is TRBD2 (7 bases). This CDR3 has 15 amino acids. Trimming cost V 5 bases and J 1 base, with 13 bases left between them. Germline CDR1 reads SNHLY; CDR2 reads FYNNEI. CDR3 bases read: TGTGCCAGCAGTCCCCGGGGGGCCGGCACAGATACG. As protein: CASSPRGAGTDT. The full CDR3 is CASSPRGAGTDTQYF.

This clone was seen ten or more times. The missing CDR3 end, 3 residues past where the read stops, is filled in from the germline J gene. The chain uses TRBV5-1 and TRBJ1-1; 10 nucleotides line up with TRBD1. Losses at the gene ends were 4 bases for V and 5 bases for J; bases not matched to a gene: 8. The CDR3 spans 15 residues. Germline V gene lookup returns CDR1 SGHRS and CDR2 YFSETQ. CDR3 DNA, as far as it was read: TGCGCCAGCAGCACTGGCGGGACAGGGGAGACTGAA. The encoded protein is CASSTGGTGETE. The whole CDR3 sequence is CASSTGGTGETEAFF.

There are many counts of this clone. The CDR3 is CASSYPTGDTEAFF. Partial CDR3 DNA: TGTGCCAGCAGTTACCCAACAGGGGACACTGAA. The gene calls are TRBV6-2 or TRBV6-3 and TRBJ1-1, with TRBD1 identical over 7 bases. The read falls 3 residues short of the CDR3 end, and the missing part is taken from the germline J gene. The V and J ends lost 2 bases and 3 bases, in that order; junction bases with no gene match: 3. The CDR3 spans 14 residues. Germline CDR1 is MNHEY and CDR2 is SVGEGT.

In its sample, this clone ranks as medium-sized. The read comes to an end 3 residues before the CDR3 does, leaving the germline J gene to fill in the end. V is TRBV29-1 and J is TRBJ2-5; 9 positions match TRBD2. Germline assignment: CDR1 SQVTM and CDR2 ANQGSEA. The CDR3 sequence is 13 residues long. J lost 5 bases, V lost 1 base, and 2 bases had no gene match. The CDR3 is CSVEASGVETQYF. CDR3 DNA, as far as it was read: TGCAGCGTTGAAGCTAGCGGGGTGGAGACC.

This clone was seen at least ten times. The DNA ends 3 residues before the CDR3 does, and the rest of the CDR3 is filled in from the germline J gene. The chain is built from TRBV11-2 and TRBJ1-1; the match to TRBD1 covers 7 bases. The CDR3 extends over 15 amino acids. With 2 bases clipped from V and 2 bases from J, the junction kept 5 bases outside the gene matches. Germline V CDR1 and CDR2: SGHAT, FQNNGV. The DNA read from the CDR3 is TGTGCCAGCAGCTTACGACAGGGTAGCAACACTGAA. Translation: CASSLRQGSNTE. The entire CDR3 reads CASSLRQGSNTEAFF.